These T cell receptor beta chains were read from a single sample in a study of human CD8 memory T cell subsets. Each CDR3 protein gets one entry in TCRdb, which reprocessed the 5' RACE reads and gives no DNA. The listing contains roughly 17,000 distinct CDR3 sequences. Sequencing used CD8+ T cells from PBMCs. These receptors were obtained from a human donor in good health. Each CDR3 is given with its conserved first and last residue. Clone size is not always given. Where it is, it says once, few, many or a class for expanded clones.

.,TRBJ2-2,TRBV19,CASLTLRGTGELFF
.,TRBJ1-2,TRBV7-9,CASSFTTGWNGYTF
.,TRBJ1-5,TRBV7-9,CASRGDLGQPQHF
.,TRBJ2-7,TRBV20-1,CSARDLYLAGATYEQYF
.,TRBJ2-1,TRBV27,CASSSQAGGWNEQFF
.,TRBJ2-7,TRBV4-2,CASSQETTGVYEQYF
.,TRBJ2-1,TRBV7-9,CASSPRTESSYNEQFF
medium-sized,TRBJ2-7,TRBV5-6,CASSEFGRHYEQYF
.,TRBJ2-1,TRBV9,CASSVEGTRSNEQFF
medium-sized,TRBJ1-4,TRBV7-6,CASSHELDSGKLFF
.,TRBJ2-7,TRBV30,CASSAAQGADEQYF
.,TRBJ2-3,TRBV20-1,CSAAPGKDTQYF